This T cell receptor beta chain is drawn from a study of T cells in Graves' hyperthyroidism and ophthalmopathy. This clonotype was found many times. The antigen remains undetermined. Study conclusions and caveats: From stable hyperthyroidism, ophthalmopathy was separated by a 13 V-J model. Appearing also in blood were most of the thyroid clonotypes expanded above 0.001.

The TCR beta CDR3 regions underwent amplification using RNA transcripts as the source. RT-PCR in the first round (using the HTBI primer set) targeted the TCR CDR3. TCRdb itself ran the multiplex PCR reads through MiXCR, one entry per CDR3 protein. The data contain 500,000 to 600,000 distinct CDR3 sequences, about a sixth of them singletons. In germline, CDR1 is MNHEY, CDR2 SVGEGT. CDR3 length: 16 residues. After removal of 6 bases from V and 4 bases from J, the junction contained 10 bases not matched to a gene. The V and J genes are TRBV6-2 or TRBV6-3 and TRBJ2-1; the match to TRBD2 covers 9 bases. Sequencing was done on a sample of blood. The sequence derives from a woman aged 18-35 years with Graves' hyperthyroidism. In DNA form, the CDR3 reads TGTGCCAGCAGCCTAGAGGCGGGGGGGACTTACAATGAGCAGTTCTTC. Residues: CASSLEAGGTYNEQFF.